These 7 T cell receptor beta chains came from one sample sequenced in a study of cytomegalovirus exposure and HLA in healthy donors (dated by TCRdb to about 2017). Libraries were constructed by the immunoSEQ multiplex PCR assay. For the multiplex PCR, a mixture combining 60 forward primers for TCR Vbeta segments and 13 reverse primers for TCR Jbeta segments was used. Drawn from immuneACCESS, this table holds only the in-frame rearrangements with V and J called that TCRdb kept. Clones are partly lost; checked studies trace under half to an unresolved V gene and leave the rest unexplained. The sample table includes 130,000 or so clones. In total, the top ten clones hold approximately 2% of the sample. Sequencing was performed on PBMCs. All receptors derive from a young woman in good health and CMV-seronegative.

The chain couples TRBV19 to TRBJ1-1; 8 bases match TRBD1. Germline CDR1 reads LNHDA; CDR2 reads SQIVND (reference sequence). V gave up 6 bases and J gave up 3 bases; unmatched junction bases: 6. This CDR3 is built from 14 residues. In DNA, the CDR3 is TGTGCCAGTAGGACGACAGGGGAGGACACTGAAGCTTTCTTT. It specifies CASRTTGEDTEAFF.

J is TRBJ1-4 and V is TRBV5-1, with TRBD1 matching over 10 bases. Germline lookup yields CDR1 SGHRS and CDR2 YFSETQ. This CDR3 contains 18 residues. V lost 0 bases, J lost 6 bases, and 11 bases stayed unmatched. The CDR3: CASSLGTGGRMGDEKLFF. CDR3 coding DNA: TGCGCCAGCAGCTTGGGGACAGGGGGACGGATGGGTGATGAAAAACTGTTTTTT.

The gene calls are TRBV30 and TRBJ1-6, with 8 bases matching TRBD1. Germline V gene lookup returns CDR1 GTSNPN and CDR2 SVGIG (reference sequence). V gave up 5 bases and J gave up 5 bases; unmatched junction bases: 2. The CDR3 is 13 residues long. CDR3 nucleotide sequence: TGTGCCTGGCAGGGGGCGAATAATTCACCCCTCCACTTT. Its protein is CAWQGANNSPLHF.

The V gene is TRBV11-3, the J gene TRBJ1-5; D not resolved. V was pared by 6 bases and J by 1 base, with 13 bases between. In germline, CDR1 is SGHNT, CDR2 YENEEA. The CDR3 contains 15 residues. Here the CDR3 DNA reads TGTGCCAGCAGTCTTAGCCCGGAGAGCAATCAGCCCCAGCATTTT. Translated: CASSLSPESNQPQHF. Supplemented by reference TRBV11-3 and TRBJ1-5, the full variable domain reads EAGVVQSPRYKIIEKKQPVAFWCNPISGHNTLYWYLQNLGQGPELLIRYENEEAVDDSQLPKDRFSAERLKGVDSTLKIQPAELGDSAVYLCASSLSPESNQPQHFGDGTRLSIL.

The CDR3 bases are TGTGCCAGCAGCTTAGCGGAAGGGGTTACTGAAGCTTTCTTT. Translated: CASSLAEGVTEAFF. This chain links TRBV7-9 with TRBJ1-1; tentatively, D is TRBD1 (5 bases). Germline CDR1 reads SEHNR; CDR2 reads FQNEAQ (reference sequence). With 0 bases removed from V and 5 bases from J, the gap between germline ends came to 10 bases. CDR3 length: 14 residues.

CDR3 nucleotides: TGTGCCAGCAGACATCCTCACACAGGGAACACTGAAGCTTTCTTT. Protein sequence: CASRHPHTGNTEAFF. The chain links TRBV6-1 to TRBJ1-1; maybe TRBD1 (5 bases). Deletions cut 6 bases from V and 1 base from J, with 15 bases between. Germline V CDR1 and CDR2: MNHNS, SASEGT. The CDR3 runs to 15 residues.

This rearrangement joins TRBV6-5 to TRBJ2-1; 11 nucleotides match TRBD2. The length of the CDR3 is 15 residues. J was trimmed by 8 bases and V by 5 bases; bases with no gene match: 8. Germline loops: CDR1 MNHEY, CDR2 SVGAGI. CDR3 sequence: CASSTGSGRAYEQFF. In DNA form, the CDR3 reads TGTGCCAGCAGTACAGGTAGCGGGAGGGCCTATGAGCAGTTCTTC.